This T cell receptor beta chain was obtained from a study of T cell responses to AZD1222 COVID-19 vaccine. Trimming shortened V by 1 base and J by 4 bases, and 8 bases separated the two germline ends. Germline V gene sequence: CDR1 SGHDT, CDR2 YYEEEE. This CDR3 contains 13 residues. The data were produced by immunoSEQ multiplex PCR, yet TCRdb's version contains in-frame clones alone and is incomplete. The table lists 130,000 to 150,000 clones, around nine tenths of them singletons. The chain uses TRBV5-6 and TRBJ1-2; D remains ambiguous. Here the sequenced sample was peripheral blood, taken on day 0 of AZD1222 vaccination. This receptor was identified in an adult in good health. CDR3 protein: CASSLTGFYGYTF. CDR3 DNA: TGTGCCAGCAGCTTGACCGGATTCTATGGCTACACCTTC.